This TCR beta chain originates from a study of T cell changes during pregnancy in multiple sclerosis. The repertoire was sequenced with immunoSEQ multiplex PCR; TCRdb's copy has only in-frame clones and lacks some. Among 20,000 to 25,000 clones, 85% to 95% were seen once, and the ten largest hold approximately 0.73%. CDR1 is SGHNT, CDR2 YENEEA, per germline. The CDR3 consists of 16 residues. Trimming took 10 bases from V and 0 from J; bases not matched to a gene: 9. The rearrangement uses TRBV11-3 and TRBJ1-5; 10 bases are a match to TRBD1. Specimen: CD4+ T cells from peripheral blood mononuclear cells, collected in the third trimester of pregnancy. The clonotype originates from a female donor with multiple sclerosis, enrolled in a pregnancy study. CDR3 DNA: TGTGCCACACCCGGGACAGGGGACAATAGCAATCAGCCCCAGCATTTT. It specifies CATPGTGDNSNQPQHF.